A selection of T cell receptor beta chains follows, all from one sample in a study of OX40 agonist ivuxolimab in advanced cancers. The repertoire was sequenced with immunoSEQ multiplex PCR; TCRdb's copy has only in-frame clones and lacks some. The table has roughly 71,000 clones, about 87% seen once. Sequenced material: CD4+ or CD8+ T cells sorted from blood, taken in a trial of the OX40 agonist ivuxolimab. All receptors derive from an adult with an advanced solid tumor such as melanoma, head and neck, liver or kidney cancer. Each CDR3 is given with its conserved first and last residue. Expanded clones get a size class; other rows say once, few or many, or leave the size out.

clone size,J gene,V gene,CDR3 protein
once,TRBJ2-3,TRBV19,CASSTNSDTQYF
-,TRBJ1-5,TRBV6-1,CASSPRNQGDQPQHF
-,TRBJ1-2,TRBV18,CASSPSQGGSYGYTF
-,TRBJ2-2,TRBV10-3,CATTRDRDTGELFF
-,TRBJ2-3,TRBV6-1,CASSVLERGLSTDTQYF
-,TRBJ1-2,TRBV28,CASSLGDYGYTF
-,TRBJ2-2,TRBV5-1,CASSLRGGGELFF
-,TRBJ1-5,TRBV19,CASSNQGDQPQHF
-,TRBJ2-3,TRBV7-2,CASSLGLAGVVDTQYF
-,TRBJ2-7,TRBV28,CASSFDYSDRGTEQYF
-,TRBJ2-1,TRBV11-3,CASSRREQGRLVYNEQFF
-,TRBJ2-1,TRBV28,CASSSPRDFTNEQFF
-,TRBJ2-3,TRBV29-1,CSVVAHTDTQYF
-,TRBJ2-1,TRBV19,CASASGVHSYNEQFF